This T cell receptor (beta chain) was sequenced in a study of CD8 T cells in ankylosing spondylitis. Overall study results and limits: According to the report, clones linked to the disease were significantly enriched in matched synovial fluid samples taken from ankylosing spondylitis patients. Those disease-linked clones were CD8+; they were also relatively rare in peripheral blood. Prior work had noted some motif variants in reactive arthritis blood and synovial fluid. About 8 highly homologous variants made up a TCR beta motif, and this motif appeared characteristic of ankylosing spondylitis blood.

Libraries for TCR beta were made by quantitative 5'-RACE with molecular barcodes. TCRdb itself ran the 5' RACE reads through MiXCR, one entry per CDR3 protein. The sample gives about 840,000 distinct CDR3 sequences, about 10% of which show up once; 0.51% is in the top ten. The germline V gene has CDR1 MNHEY and CDR2 SVGAGI. Trimming pared 10 bases from V and 8 bases from J, leaving 21 bases between. This CDR3 region has 14 residues. The table lists this clonotype with many counts. Its antigen is not identified. This chain connects TRBV6-5 to TRBJ1-3, with no clear D. This TCR was sampled from a male donor with ankylosing spondylitis. The sample consisted of blood, either unsorted or a sorted T cell fraction (not recorded which). The CDR3 DNA is TGTGCCACCCGTTTAAGGAGTGCCCGGGACACCATATATTTT. Translating gives CATRLRSARDTIYF.